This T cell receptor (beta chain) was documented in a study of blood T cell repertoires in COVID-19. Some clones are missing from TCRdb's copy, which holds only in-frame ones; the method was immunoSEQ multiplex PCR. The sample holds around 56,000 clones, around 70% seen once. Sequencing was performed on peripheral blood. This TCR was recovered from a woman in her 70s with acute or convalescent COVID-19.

The CDR3 region is CASTLTGGDNQPQHF. DNA of the CDR3: TGCGCCAGCACTCTCACAGGCGGTGACAATCAGCCCCAGCATTTT. The V and J genes are TRBV5-1 and TRBJ1-5; D might be TRBD1 (5 bases). There are 15 residues in the CDR3. V lost 6 bases and J 3 bases, leaving 16 bases between the germline ends. CDR1 and CDR2 from the germline V gene are SGHRS and YFSETQ.